This paragraph covers one T cell receptor beta chain sequence. This CDR3 has 12 amino acids. Trimming took 6 bases from V and 5 from J, leaving 10 bases between them. Germline values: CDR1 MNHNY, CDR2 SVGAGI (reference sequence). The Seattle site enrolled patients during active infection and followed them longitudinally. Sequenced by immunoSEQ multiplex PCR; TCRdb stores in-frame clones only, minus some. The table shows around 60,000 clones, with 65% to 90% occurring only once. These data are taken from a study of blood T cell repertoires in COVID-19. Study context: Samples of COVID-19 (acute and convalescent) were obtained from the United States, Italy and Spain.

Material: peripheral blood. V usage is TRBV6-6 and J usage is TRBJ1-1; no definite D call. This TCR was sampled from a man in his fifties with COVID-19, enrolled during active disease. CDR3 sequence (DNA): TGTGCCAGCAGGGAACGGAGTACTGAAGCTTTCTTT. This gives the protein CASRERSTEAFF.